This is a list of T cell receptor beta chains from one sample in a study of CD8+CD57+ T cells in acquired aplastic anemia. Via MiXCR, TCRdb re-called the reads, giving one row per CDR3 protein. The data show 150,000 to 200,000 distinct CDR3 sequences, 64% seen once. The sample consisted of sorted CD4+, CD8+, or CD8+CD57+ T cells (not recorded which) from PBMCs. The receptors originated from a human donor with severe aplastic anemia or a healthy control (not recorded which). CDR3s include the opening cysteine and the closing phenylalanine or tryptophan. Fields, in order: clone size, D gene, CDR3 length, V gene, J gene, CDR3 protein, CDR3 DNA. A D gene is named only where the DNA matches it firmly. Expanded clones get a size class; other rows say once, few or many, or leave the size out.

NA	NA	15	TRBV2	TRBJ1-6	CASSDKTDNNSPLHF	TGTGCCAGCAGTGATAAGACCGATAATAATTCACCCCTCCACTTT
NA	NA	14	TRBV20-1	TRBJ1-2	CSADLRVRGYGYTF	TGCAGTGCTGATTTAAGGGTGAGGGGGTATGGCTACACCTTC
NA	TRBD1	14	TRBV10-3	TRBJ1-5	CAISLQGGNQPQHF	TGTGCCATCAGCCTCCAGGGGGGCAATCAGCCCCAGCATTTT
NA	NA	14	TRBV19	TRBJ2-2	CASSIEANPGELFF	TGTGCCAGTAGTATAGAGGCTAATCCCGGGGAGCTGTTTTTT
NA	NA	14	TRBV10-3	TRBJ2-2	CAISESANTGELFF	TGTGCCATCAGTGAGTCAGCGAACACCGGGGAGCTGTTTTTT
few	NA	13	TRBV12-3/TRBV12-4	TRBJ2-4	CASSPGTDNIQYF	TGTGCCAGCAGTCCCGGGACCGATAACATTCAGTACTTC
once	NA	15	TRBV7-4	TRBJ1-2	CASSLSADRTYGYTF	TGTGCCAGCAGCTTATCCGCGGACAGAACCTATGGCTACACCTTC
few	NA	13	TRBV7-7	TRBJ2-3	CASGGTLTDTQYF	TGTGCTAGCGGAGGGACACTCACAGATACGCAGTATTTT
once	NA	12	TRBV12-3/TRBV12-4	TRBJ1-6	CASSYGESPLHF	TGTGCCAGCAGTTACGGGGAATCACCCCTCCACTTT
few	TRBD2	16	TRBV24-1	TRBJ2-3	CATSDPTAGAVDTQYF	TGTGCCACCAGTGACCCCACAGCGGGGGCCGTAGATACGCAGTATTTT
NA	NA	15	TRBV29-1	TRBJ1-3	CSVDPSRNSGNTIYF	TGCAGCGTGGACCCTTCGAGAAACTCTGGAAACACCATATATTTT
NA	NA	15	TRBV7-8	TRBJ1-2	CASTKERGDLYGYTF	TGTGCCAGCACAAAAGAGAGGGGGGACCTCTATGGCTACACCTTC
many	TRBD1	14	TRBV15	TRBJ2-7	CATSSRQGANEQYF	TGTGCCACCAGCAGCAGACAGGGGGCAAACGAGCAGTACTTC
many	NA	17	TRBV7-8	TRBJ1-3	CASSLYRAVSDGNTIYF	TGTGCCAGCAGCTTATATCGAGCGGTGTCTGACGGAAACACCATATATTTT
once	TRBD1	14	TRBV4-1	TRBJ1-1	CASSRDRGNTEAFF	TGCGCCAGCAGCCGGGACAGGGGTAACACTGAAGCTTTCTTT
NA	TRBD2	16	TRBV10-3	TRBJ2-3	CAISSWSSGGIDTQYF	TGTGCCATCAGTAGTTGGTCTAGCGGGGGGATAGATACGCAGTATTTT
many	TRBD1	16	TRBV19	TRBJ1-5	CASSIASRGENQPQHF	TGTGCCAGTAGTATAGCCTCCAGGGGGGAAAATCAGCCCCAGCATTTT
NA	NA	15	TRBV7-9	TRBJ2-2	CASKRTQGNTGELFF	TGTGCCAGCAAAAGGACACAAGGAAACACCGGGGAGCTGTTTTTT
NA	NA	14	TRBV6-5	TRBJ2-3	CASSYRRSTDTQYF	TGTGCCAGCAGTTACCGCAGGTCCACAGATACGCAGTATTTT
NA	NA	15	TRBV19	TRBJ1-1	CASSTGQYMNTEAFF	TGTGCCAGTAGTACCGGACAGTACATGAACACTGAAGCTTTCTTT
NA	TRBD1	15	TRBV7-7	TRBJ1-4	CASSLTGSPNEKLFF	TGTGCTAGCAGCTTGACAGGGTCCCCAAATGAAAAACTGTTTTTT
NA	NA	14	TRBV20-1	TRBJ1-1	CSAYFRAMNTEAFF	TGCAGTGCTTATTTCAGGGCCATGAACACTGAAGCTTTCTTT